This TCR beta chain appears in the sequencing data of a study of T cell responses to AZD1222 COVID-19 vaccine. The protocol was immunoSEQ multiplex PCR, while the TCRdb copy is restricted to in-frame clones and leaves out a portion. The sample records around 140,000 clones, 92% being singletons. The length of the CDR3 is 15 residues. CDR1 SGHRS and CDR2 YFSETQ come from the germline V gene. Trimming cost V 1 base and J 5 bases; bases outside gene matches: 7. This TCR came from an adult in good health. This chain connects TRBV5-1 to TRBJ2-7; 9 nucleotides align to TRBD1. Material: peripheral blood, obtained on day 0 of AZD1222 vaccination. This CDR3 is CASSLPGQGTHEQYF. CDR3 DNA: TGCGCCAGCAGCTTGCCGGGACAGGGTACGCACGAGCAGTACTTC.